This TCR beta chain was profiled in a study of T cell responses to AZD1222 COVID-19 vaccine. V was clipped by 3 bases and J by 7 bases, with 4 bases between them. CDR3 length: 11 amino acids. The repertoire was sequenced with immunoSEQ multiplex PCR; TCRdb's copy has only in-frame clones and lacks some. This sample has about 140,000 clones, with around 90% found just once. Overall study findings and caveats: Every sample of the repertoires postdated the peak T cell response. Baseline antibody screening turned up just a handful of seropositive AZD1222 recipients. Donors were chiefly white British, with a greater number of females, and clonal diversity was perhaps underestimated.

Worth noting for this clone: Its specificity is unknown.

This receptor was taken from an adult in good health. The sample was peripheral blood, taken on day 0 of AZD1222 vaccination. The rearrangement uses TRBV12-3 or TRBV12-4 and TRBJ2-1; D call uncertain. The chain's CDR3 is CASSFENEQFF. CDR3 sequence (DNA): TGTGCCAGCAGTTTTGAGAATGAGCAGTTCTTC.